This TCR beta chain was recorded in a study of neurological immune-mediated disorders (dated by TCRdb to about 2019). Study-level background: Among the 35 or so multiple sclerosis patients, relapsing-remitting MS was present in approximately 31 and secondary progressive MS was present in 3. The cohort comprised about 71 subjects: approximately 15 HAM/TSP patients, some 34 multiple sclerosis patients and approximately 20 healthy controls. The 90 to 120 TCR-beta libraries covered PBMC samples along with longitudinal samples, technical triplicates, and paired sorted CD4+ and CD8+ T-cell subsets. Peripheral blood TCR-beta repertoires from HTLV-I-associated myelopathy (HAM/TSP) patients, multiple sclerosis patients and healthy controls were compared by UMI-based sequencing.

To synthesize cDNA, template-switch 5'RACE was performed with a primer carrying a 10-nucleotide random unique molecular identifier so that each TCR transcript was tagged. Each sequencing run produced over 190 million TCR-beta sequences covering 15-18 subjects. Total RNA was extracted with the RNeasy kit. The KAPA Real-time Library Amplification kit was used to amplify TCR-beta VDJ regions with primers for the TCR constant region and the 5'RACE anchor. A first PCR added sample indexes and Illumina adaptors, and a second PCR then raised library yield. The roughly 650 bp TCR product was size-selected on a 2% E-gel SizeSelection system after Ampure bead purification. Before pooling, libraries had their quality checked on a Bioanalyzer, their concentration measured with Qubit, and their quantity determined with the Kapa Library Quantification kit. An Illumina HiSeq 2500 was used to sequence the libraries paired-end at 2 x 150 bp. To increase sequence diversity, roughly 24-32% phiX was spiked into each library pool. Regarding the original processing steps: Quality-filtered reads were processed with the UMI-based MiGEC pipeline, and over 90% of raw TCR sequences were removed by the MiGEC pipeline during error correction. VDJ genes were aligned to IMGT germline references, and each clonotype was defined by a unique CDR3 amino acid sequence together with V-J genes. Clonal expansion, Shannon diversity and CDR3 relatedness were evaluated with VDJtools (CalcPairwiseDistances, ClusterSamples), while phylogenetic trees were built in CLCbio workbench. Expanded clones were defined as having at least 8 unique UMIs, based on coefficient-of-variation modelling across technical triplicates. In-frame beta chains were kept once TCRdb had trimmed the public reads at Q25 with fastp and called clones with MiXCR. Each CDR3 protein gets just one entry, which takes the most common genes and DNA from the rows behind it. V and J calls and clone size were set by TCRdb, not the authors. The sample table records tens of thousands of distinct CDR3 sequences; 4% to 6% of these occur just once. 2% to 2.5% of the sample lies in the top ten.

Unsorted PBMC libraries were generated from 2 million PBMCs stored in RNAlater at -80 °C until RNA extraction. The multiple sclerosis patients were enrolled in a US clinical protocol that evaluated disease progression with magnetic resonance imaging. Peripheral blood underwent Ficoll-Hypaque density gradient centrifugation to isolate PBMCs, which were then cryopreserved in liquid nitrogen. Many counts were recorded for this clonotype. Its specific antigen is unknown. One base away there is no much larger clone; base qualities are not given. What the authors observed across the whole study: No identical CDR3 amino acid sequences were found to be shared among expanded clones across subjects, suggesting that TCR-beta repertoires were private in all groups. TCR clonal expansion was greatest in HAM/TSP patients and smallest in MS patients, who ranked below even healthy controls. Phylogenetic analysis grouped repertoires from 18 of 34 MS patients into a cluster of related CDR3 sequences, suggesting a possible repertoire-level signature. No association of the MS cluster with clinical or MRI features was observed, and the need for larger cohorts was stated by the authors.

Sequences SGHRS (CDR1) and YFSETQ (CDR2) are obtained from the germline V gene. Trimming removed 2 bases from V and 8 bases from J, leaving 8 bases between the germline ends. From its cysteine to its phenylalanine, the CDR3 spans 12 amino acids. Only the CDR3 DNA stays, 36 bases, in frame from base 1. Specimen: PBMCs. This TCR derives from a woman aged 25 to 39 with multiple sclerosis. The chain was built from TRBV5-1 and TRBJ2-1, with the D segment identity uncertain. The nucleotide sequence is TGCGCCAGCAGCTTTTATGGGGATGAGCAGTTCTTC. Translated, this gives CASSFYGDEQFF.